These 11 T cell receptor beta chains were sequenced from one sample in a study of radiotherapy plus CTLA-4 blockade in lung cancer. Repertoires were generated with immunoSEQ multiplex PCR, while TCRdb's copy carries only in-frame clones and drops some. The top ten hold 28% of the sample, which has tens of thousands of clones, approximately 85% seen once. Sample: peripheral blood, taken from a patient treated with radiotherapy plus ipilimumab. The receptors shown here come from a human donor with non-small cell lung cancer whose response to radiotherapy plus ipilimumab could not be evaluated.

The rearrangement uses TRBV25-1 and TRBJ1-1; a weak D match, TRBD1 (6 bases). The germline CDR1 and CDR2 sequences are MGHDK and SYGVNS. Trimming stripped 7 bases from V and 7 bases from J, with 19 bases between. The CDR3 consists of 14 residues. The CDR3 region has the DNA TGTGCCAGCATCAGGGGCGCGGGGGTTGGTGAAGCTTTCTTT. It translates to CASIRGAGVGEAFF.

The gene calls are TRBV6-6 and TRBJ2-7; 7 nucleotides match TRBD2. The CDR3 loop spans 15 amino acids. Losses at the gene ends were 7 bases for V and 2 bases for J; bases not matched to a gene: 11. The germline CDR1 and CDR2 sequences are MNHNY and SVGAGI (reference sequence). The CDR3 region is CASTVGGDGTYEQYF. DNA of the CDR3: TGTGCCAGCACCGTGGGGGGGGACGGAACCTACGAGCAGTACTTC.

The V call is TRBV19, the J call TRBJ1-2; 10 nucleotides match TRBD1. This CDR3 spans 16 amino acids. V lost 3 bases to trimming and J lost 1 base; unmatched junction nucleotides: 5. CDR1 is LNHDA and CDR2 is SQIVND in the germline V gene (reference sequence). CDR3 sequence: CASSMGDRGLNYGYTF. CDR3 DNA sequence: TGTGCCAGTAGTATGGGCGACAGGGGGCTTAACTATGGCTACACCTTC.

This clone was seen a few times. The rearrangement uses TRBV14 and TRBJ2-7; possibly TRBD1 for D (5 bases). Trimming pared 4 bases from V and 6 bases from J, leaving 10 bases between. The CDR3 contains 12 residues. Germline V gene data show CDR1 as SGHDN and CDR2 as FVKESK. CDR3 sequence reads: CASSRQGGEQYF. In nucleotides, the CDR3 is TGTGCCAGCAGCCGGCAGGGCGGCGAGCAGTACTTC.

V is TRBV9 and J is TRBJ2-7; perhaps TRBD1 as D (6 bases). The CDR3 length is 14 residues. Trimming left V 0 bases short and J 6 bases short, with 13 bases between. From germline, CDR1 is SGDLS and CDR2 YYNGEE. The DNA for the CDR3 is TGTGCCAGCAGCGTAGGTGGCAGGGGATCCGAGCAGTACTTC. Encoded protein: CASSVGGRGSEQYF.

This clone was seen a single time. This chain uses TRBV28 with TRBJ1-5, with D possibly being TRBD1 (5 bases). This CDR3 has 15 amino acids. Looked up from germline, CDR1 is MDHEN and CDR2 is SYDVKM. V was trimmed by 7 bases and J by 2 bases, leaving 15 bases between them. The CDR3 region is CASIIRDYGNQPQHF. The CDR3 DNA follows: TGTGCCAGCATCATCCGGGACTACGGCAATCAGCCCCAGCATTTT.

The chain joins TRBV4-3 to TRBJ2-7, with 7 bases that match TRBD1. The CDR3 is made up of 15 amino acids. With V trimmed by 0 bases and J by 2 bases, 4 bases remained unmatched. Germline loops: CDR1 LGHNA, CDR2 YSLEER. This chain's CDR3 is CASSQDSGQAYEQYF. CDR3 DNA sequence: TGCGCCAGCAGCCAAGATTCAGGACAGGCCTACGAGCAGTACTTC.

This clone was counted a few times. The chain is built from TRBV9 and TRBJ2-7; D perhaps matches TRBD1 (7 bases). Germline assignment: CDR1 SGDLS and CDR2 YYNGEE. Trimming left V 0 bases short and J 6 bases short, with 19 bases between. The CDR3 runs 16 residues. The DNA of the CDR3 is TGTGCCAGCAGCGTAGAGGCAGGGGGACTCGCCGCCGAGCAGTACTTC. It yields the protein CASSVEAGGLAAEQYF.

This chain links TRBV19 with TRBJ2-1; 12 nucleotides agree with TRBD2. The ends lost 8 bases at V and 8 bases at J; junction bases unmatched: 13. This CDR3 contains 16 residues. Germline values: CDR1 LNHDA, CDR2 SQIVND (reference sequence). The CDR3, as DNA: TGTGCCAGTCAATGGACGTCTAGCGGGAGGGCCGATGAGCAGTTCTTC. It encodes CASQWTSSGRADEQFF.

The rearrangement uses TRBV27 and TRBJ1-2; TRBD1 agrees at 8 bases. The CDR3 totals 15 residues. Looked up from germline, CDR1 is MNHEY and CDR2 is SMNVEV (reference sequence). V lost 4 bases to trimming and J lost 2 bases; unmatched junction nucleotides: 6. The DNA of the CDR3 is TGTGCCAGCAGTTGGCAGGGGGCCTCCAACTATGGCTACACCTTC. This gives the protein CASSWQGASNYGYTF.

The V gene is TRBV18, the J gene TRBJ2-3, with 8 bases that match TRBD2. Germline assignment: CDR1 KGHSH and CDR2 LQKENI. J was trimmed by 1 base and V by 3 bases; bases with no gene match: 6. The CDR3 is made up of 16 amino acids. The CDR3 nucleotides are TGTGCCAGCTCACCTTTCCCGACTAGCGGCACAGATACGCAGTATTTT. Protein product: CASSPFPTSGTDTQYF.